This note documents a single T cell receptor beta chain sequence. A second PCR of 7 to 11 cycles used a sample-barcoded 5' primer and a J-beta primer mix. MiXCR, run by TCRdb on the 5' RACE reads, gives a single entry per CDR3 protein. The data contain about 670,000 distinct CDR3 sequences, less than 45% of them singletons. The draw of peripheral blood yielded approximately 11 milliliters from each donor. The sample originates from a study of blood T cells in healthy people across ages. This CDR3 has 16 amino acids. CDR1 is SGHTA and CDR2 is FQGTGA in the germline V gene. The V gene lost 9 bases and the J gene lost 2 bases, with 23 bases spanning the gap.

Sequenced input: blood. This TCR was recovered from a man aged 80 or over in good health. The chain links TRBV7-3 to TRBJ2-7, with a tentative D call TRBD2 (6 bases). CDR3 amino acids: CASSPSGGTATYEQYF. The CDR3 DNA is TGTGCCAGTAGCCCCAGTGGGGGGACCGCTACCTACGAGCAGTACTTC.